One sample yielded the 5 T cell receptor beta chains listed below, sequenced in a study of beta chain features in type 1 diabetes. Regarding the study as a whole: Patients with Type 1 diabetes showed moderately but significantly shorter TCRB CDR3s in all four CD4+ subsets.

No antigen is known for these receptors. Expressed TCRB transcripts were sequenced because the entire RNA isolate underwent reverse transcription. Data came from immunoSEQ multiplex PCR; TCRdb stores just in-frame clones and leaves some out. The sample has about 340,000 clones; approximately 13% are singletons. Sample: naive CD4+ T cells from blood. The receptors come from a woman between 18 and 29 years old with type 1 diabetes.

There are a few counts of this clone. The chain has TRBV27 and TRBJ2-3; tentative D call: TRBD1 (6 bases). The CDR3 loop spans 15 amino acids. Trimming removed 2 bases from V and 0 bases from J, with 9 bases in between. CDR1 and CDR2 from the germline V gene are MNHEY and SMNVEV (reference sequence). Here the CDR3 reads CASSLLRGSTDTQYF. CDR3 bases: TGTGCCAGCAGTTTACTGAGGGGGAGCACAGATACGCAGTATTTT.

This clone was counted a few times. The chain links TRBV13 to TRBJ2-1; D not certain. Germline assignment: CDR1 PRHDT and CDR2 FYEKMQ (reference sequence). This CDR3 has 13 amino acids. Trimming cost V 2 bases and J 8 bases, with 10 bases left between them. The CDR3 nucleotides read TGTGCCAGCAGCTTATTCCCGCAGGATGAGCAGTTCTTC. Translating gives CASSLFPQDEQFF.

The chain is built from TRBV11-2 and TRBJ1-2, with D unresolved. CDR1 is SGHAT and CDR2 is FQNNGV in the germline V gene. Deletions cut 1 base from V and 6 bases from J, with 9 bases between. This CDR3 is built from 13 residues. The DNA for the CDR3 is TGTGCCAGCAGCTTAGTCCATCGGGATGGCTACACCTTC. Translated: CASSLVHRDGYTF. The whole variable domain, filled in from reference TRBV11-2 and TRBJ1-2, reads EAGVAQSPRYKIIEKRQSVAFWCNPISGHATLYWYQQILGQGPKLLIQFQNNGVVDDSQLPKDRFSAERLKGVDSTLKIQPAKLEDSAVYLCASSLVHRDGYTFGSGTRLTVV.

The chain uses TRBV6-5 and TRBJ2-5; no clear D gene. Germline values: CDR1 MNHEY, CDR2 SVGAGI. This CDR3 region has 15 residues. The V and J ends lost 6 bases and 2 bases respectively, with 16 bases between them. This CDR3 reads CASSRGTGSQETQYF. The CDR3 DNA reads TGTGCCAGCAGCCGCGGCACGGGTTCTCAAGAGACCCAGTACTTC.

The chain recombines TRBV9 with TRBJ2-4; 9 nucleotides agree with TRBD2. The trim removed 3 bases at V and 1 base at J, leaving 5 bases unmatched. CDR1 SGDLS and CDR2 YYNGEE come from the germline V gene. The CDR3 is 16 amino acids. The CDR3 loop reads CASSASGMGAKNIQYF. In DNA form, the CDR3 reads TGTGCCAGCAGCGCTAGCGGGATGGGGGCCAAAAACATTCAGTACTTC.